This entry features one T cell receptor (beta chain) sequence. Its antigen is not identified. All patients were mismatch repair deficient, assessed by either PCR or immunohistochemistry. TCRs were sequenced from a few patients responding to pembrolizumab. Sequenced by immunoSEQ multiplex PCR; TCRdb stores in-frame clones only, minus some. This sample has some 66,000 clones, with approximately 88% found just once. The sample belongs to a study of PD-1 blockade in mismatch repair-deficient tumors. Overall study: Patients had eleven to twelve mismatch repair-deficient cancer types, all previously treated and progressing. The study's findings and limits: After pembrolizumab, tumor-resident clones rose rapidly, then generally contracted before radiologic responses.

Germline loops: CDR1 SNHLY, CDR2 FYNNEI. The CDR3 is made up of 13 amino acids. V was trimmed by 8 bases and J by 5 bases, leaving 12 bases between them. The clonotype originates from an adult with mismatch repair-deficient cancer. Here the sequenced sample was peripheral blood, taken 52 weeks after starting pembrolizumab. The V call is TRBV2, the J call TRBJ2-2, with D maybe TRBD2 (5 bases). CDR3 region: CASSPRGTGELFF. The CDR3 DNA reads TGTGCCAGCTCTCCTCGAGGGACCGGGGAGCTGTTTTTT.